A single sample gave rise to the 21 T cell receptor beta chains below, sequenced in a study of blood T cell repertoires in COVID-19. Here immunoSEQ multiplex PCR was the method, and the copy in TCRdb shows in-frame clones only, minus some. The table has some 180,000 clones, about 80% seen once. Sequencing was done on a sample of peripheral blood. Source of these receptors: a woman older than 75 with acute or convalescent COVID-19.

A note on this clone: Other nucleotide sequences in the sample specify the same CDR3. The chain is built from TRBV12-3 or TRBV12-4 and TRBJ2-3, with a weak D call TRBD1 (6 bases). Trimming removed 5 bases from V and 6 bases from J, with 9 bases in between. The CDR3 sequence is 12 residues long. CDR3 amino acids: CASSPTGDTQYF. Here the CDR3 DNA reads TGTGCCAGCAGTCCCACAGGGGATACGCAGTATTTT.

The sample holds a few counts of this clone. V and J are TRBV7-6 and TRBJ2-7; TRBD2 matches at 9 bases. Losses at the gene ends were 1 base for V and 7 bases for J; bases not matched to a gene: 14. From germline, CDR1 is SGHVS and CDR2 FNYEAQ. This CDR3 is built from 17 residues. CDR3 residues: CASSLGLAGSFVTEQYF. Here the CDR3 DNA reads TGTGCCAGCAGCTTAGGCCTAGCGGGGAGTTTTGTGACGGAGCAGTACTTC.

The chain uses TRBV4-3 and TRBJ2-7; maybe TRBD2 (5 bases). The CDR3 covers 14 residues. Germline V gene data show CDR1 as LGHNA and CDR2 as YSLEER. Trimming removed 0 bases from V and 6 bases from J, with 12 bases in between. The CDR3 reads CASSQDQRVSEQYF. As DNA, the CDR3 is TGCGCCAGCAGCCAAGATCAGAGGGTCTCCGAGCAGTACTTC.

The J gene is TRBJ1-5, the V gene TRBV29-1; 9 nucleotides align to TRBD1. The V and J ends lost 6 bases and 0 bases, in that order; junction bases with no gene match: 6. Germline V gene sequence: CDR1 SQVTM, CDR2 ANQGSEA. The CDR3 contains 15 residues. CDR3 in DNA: TGCAGCGTAGTGGACAGGGGAGGTAGCAATCAGCCCCAGCATTTT. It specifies CSVVDRGGSNQPQHF.

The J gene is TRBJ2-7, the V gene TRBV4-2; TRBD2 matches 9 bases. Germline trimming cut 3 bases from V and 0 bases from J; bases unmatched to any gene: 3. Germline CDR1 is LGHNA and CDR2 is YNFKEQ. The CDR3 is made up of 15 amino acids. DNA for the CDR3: TGTGCCAGCAGCCAGACAGCGGGGGGCTCCTACGAGCAGTACTTC. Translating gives CASSQTAGGSYEQYF.

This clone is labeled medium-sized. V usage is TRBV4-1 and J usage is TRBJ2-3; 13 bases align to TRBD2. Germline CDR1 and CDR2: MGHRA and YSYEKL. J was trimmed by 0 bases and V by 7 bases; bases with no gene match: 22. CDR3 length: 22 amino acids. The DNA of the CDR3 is TGCGCCAGCAACGAACCTAGGGACTTGACTAGCGGGGGGAGTTGGAGCACAGATACGCAGTATTTT. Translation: CASNEPRDLTSGGSWSTDTQYF.

The CDR3: CASSLGGGALNTEAFF. In nucleotides, the CDR3 is TGTGCCAGCAGCCTCGGAGGGGGGGCCTTGAACACTGAAGCTTTCTTT. The chain couples TRBV3-1 (or the pseudogene TRBV3-2) to TRBJ1-1; tentative D call: TRBD1 (6 bases). The germline V gene encodes CDR1 LGHDT and CDR2 YNNKEL (reference sequence). CDR3 length: 16 amino acids. V dropped 4 bases and J dropped 0 bases, with 15 bases sitting between them.

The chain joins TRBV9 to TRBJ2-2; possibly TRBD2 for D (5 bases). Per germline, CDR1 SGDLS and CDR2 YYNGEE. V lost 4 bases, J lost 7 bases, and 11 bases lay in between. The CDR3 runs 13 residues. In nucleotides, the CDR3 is TGTGCCAGCAGCCGAGGGCCGGGCGGGGAGCTGTTTTTT. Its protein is CASSRGPGGELFF.

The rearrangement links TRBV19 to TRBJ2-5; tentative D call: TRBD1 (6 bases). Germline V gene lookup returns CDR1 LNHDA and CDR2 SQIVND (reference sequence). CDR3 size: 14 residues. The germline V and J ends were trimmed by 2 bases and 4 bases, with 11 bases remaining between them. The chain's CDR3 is CASSIIGQLETQYF. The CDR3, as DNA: TGTGCCAGTAGTATAATAGGACAGCTAGAGACCCAGTACTTC.

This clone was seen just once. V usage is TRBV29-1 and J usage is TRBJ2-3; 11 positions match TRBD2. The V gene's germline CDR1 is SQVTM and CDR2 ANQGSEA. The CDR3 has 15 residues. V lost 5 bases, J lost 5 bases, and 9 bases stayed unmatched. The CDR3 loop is CSVLNSGGAQDTQYF. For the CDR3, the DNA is TGCAGCGTTTTAAATAGCGGGGGGGCCCAAGATACGCAGTATTTT.

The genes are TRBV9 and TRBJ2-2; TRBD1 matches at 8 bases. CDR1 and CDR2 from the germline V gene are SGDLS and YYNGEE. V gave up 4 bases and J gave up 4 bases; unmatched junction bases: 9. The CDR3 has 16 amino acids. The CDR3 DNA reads TGTGCCAGCAGCCCCAGGGGGCGCGAATCCACCGGGGAGCTGTTTTTT. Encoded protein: CASSPRGRESTGELFF.

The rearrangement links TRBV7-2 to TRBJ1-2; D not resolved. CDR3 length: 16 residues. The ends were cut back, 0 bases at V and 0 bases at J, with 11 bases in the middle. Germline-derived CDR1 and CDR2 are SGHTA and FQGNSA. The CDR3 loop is CASSLAPRTANYGYTF. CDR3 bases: TGTGCCAGCAGCTTAGCCCCCAGAACCGCTAACTATGGCTACACCTTC.

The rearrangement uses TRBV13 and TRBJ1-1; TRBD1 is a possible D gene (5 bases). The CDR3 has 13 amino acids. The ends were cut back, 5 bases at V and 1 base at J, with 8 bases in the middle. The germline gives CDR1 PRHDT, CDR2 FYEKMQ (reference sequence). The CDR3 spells CASSRGQNTEAFF. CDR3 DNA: TGTGCCAGCAGCCGAGGACAGAACACTGAAGCTTTCTTT.

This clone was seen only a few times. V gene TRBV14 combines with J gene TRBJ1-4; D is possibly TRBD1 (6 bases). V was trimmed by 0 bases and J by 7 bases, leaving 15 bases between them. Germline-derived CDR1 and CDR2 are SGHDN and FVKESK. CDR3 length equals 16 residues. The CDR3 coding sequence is TGTGCCAGCAGCCAAGAATTTGGGGGCGTCGGTGAAAAACTGTTTTTT. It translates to CASSQEFGGVGEKLFF.

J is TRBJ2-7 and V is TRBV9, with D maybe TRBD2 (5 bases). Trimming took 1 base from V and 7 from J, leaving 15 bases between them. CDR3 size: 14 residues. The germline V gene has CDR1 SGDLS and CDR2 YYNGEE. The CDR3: CASSVSGVSGEQYF. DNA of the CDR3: TGTGCCAGCAGCGTATCCGGGGTTAGTGGGGAGCAGTACTTC.

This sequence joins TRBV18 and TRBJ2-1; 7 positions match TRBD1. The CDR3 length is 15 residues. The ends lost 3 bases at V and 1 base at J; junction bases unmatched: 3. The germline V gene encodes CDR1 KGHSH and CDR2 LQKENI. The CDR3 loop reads CASSPLRGSYNEQFF. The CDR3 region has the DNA TGTGCCAGCTCACCCCTCAGGGGGTCCTACAATGAGCAGTTCTTC.

CDR3 nucleotide sequence: TGTGCCATCAGCGGGACTAGCGAGCAGTACTTC. It encodes CAISGTSEQYF. The chain recombines TRBV10-3 with TRBJ2-7; 8 bases match TRBD2. V dropped 6 bases and J dropped 6; count of bases not matched to a gene: 1. The CDR3 runs to 11 residues. Germline loops: CDR1 ENHRY, CDR2 SYGVKD.

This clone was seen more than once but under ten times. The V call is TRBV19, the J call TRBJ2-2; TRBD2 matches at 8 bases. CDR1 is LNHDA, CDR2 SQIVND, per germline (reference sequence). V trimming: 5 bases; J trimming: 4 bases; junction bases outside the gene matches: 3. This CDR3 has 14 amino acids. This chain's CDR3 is CASSPGGVTGELFF. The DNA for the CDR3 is TGTGCCAGTAGTCCGGGGGGGGTCACCGGGGAGCTGTTTTTT.

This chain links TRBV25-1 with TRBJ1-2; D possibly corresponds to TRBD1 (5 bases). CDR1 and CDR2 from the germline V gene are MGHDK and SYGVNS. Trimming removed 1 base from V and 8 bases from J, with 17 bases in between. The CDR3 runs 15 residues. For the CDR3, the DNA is TGTGCCAGCAGTGAATCCGAGACAGCAACACGGGGCTACACCTTC. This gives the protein CASSESETATRGYTF.

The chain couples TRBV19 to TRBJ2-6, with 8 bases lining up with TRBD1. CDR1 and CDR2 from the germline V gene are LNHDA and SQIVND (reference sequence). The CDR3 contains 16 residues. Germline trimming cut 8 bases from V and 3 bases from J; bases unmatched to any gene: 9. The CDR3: CASAAGGADGANVLTF. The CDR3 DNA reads TGTGCCAGTGCCGCAGGGGGCGCAGATGGGGCCAACGTCCTGACTTTC.

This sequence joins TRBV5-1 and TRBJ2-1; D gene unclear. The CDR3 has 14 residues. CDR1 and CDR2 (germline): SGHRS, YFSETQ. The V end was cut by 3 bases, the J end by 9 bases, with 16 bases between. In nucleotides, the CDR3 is TGCGCCAGCAGCTCGGTCGTTGATTTCGGTGAGCAGTTCTTC. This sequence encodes CASSSVVDFGEQFF.